This entry describes one T cell receptor (beta chain). Its antigen is as yet unknown. TCRdb called the reads again in MiXCR, with one record for every CDR3 protein. The sample yields about 530,000 distinct CDR3 sequences, 26% seen once. The CDR3 sequence is 13 residues long. Germline CDR1 reads SQVTM; CDR2 reads ANQGSEA. Between the trimmed V and J ends, which lost 6 bases and 7 bases, there was a span of 13 bases. The data are from a study of T cell repertoires in cytomegalovirus infection. Across the study: Through public TCR beta signatures, both CMV infection and matching HLA type were indicated.

General study results and limits: CMV-specific TCR beta clonotypes restricted by HLA-C dominated the ex vivo response. Carriers of CMV and the relevant HLA type were discriminated by public TCR beta frequency.

Sequencing input: PBMCs. This chain links TRBV29-1 with TRBJ1-6; unclear D gene. This TCR came from a human donor in good health (CMV status not recorded). Some clones in this sample may be carry-over from other donors' samples. CDR3 coding DNA: TGCAGCGTGTCGCGGAGCCAGAATTCACCCCTCCACTTT. Amino acids: CSVSRSQNSPLHF.